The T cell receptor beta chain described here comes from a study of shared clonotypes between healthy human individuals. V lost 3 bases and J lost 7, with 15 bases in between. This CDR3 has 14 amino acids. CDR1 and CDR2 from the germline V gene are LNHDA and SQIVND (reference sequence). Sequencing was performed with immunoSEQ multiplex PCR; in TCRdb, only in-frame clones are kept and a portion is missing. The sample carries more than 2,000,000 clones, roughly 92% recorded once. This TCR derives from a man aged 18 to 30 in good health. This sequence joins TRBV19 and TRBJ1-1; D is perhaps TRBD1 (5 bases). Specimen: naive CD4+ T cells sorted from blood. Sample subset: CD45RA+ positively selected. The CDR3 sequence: CASSIQGAGGEAFF. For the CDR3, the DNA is TGTGCCAGTAGTATTCAAGGGGCCGGGGGTGAAGCTTTCTTT. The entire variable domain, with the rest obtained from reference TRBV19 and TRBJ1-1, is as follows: DGGITQSPKYLFRKEGQNVTLSCEQNLNHDAMYWYRQDPGQGLRLIYYSQIVNDFQKGDIAEGYSVSREKKESFPLTVTSAQKNPTAFYLCASSIQGAGGEAFFGQGTRLTVV.